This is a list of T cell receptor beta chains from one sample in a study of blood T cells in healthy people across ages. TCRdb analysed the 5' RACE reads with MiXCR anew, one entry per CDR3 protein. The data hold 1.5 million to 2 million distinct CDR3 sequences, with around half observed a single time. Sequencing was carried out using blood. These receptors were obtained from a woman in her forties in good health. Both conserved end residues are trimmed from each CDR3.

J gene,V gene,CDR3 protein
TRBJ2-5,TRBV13,ASSLESGQGDFGETQY
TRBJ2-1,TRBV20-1,NILLAGGGDEQF
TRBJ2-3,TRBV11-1,ASSKDRVADTQY
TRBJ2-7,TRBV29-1,SVGTAYEQY
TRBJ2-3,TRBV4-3,ASSQDEEWGQGHDTQY
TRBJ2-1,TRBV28,ASSLLAGVGSYNEQF
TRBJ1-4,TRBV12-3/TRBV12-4,ASSPYRDRDNEKLF
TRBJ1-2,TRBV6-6,ASSDTGSNYGYT
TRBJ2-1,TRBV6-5,ASSWLGRNEQF
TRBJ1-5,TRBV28,GWGFRGNQPQH
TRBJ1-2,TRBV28,ASGGGVGYGYT
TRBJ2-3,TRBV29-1,SVERSGHSTDTQY
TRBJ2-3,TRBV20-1,SARRGGITDTQY
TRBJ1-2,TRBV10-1,ASSESIVGNGYT
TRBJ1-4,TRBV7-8,ASSPRGAGEKLF
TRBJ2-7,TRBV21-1,ASSKAHENKRPYEQY
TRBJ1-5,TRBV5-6,ASSLMTGNQPQH
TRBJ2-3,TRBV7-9,ASSPRGGGLITDTQY
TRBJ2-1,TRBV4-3,ASSQDRVGNNEQF
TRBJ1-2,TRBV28,AGSYLTGAGKGYT
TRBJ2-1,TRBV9,ASSVDPAGGIENEQF
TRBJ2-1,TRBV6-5,ASSYSWEASYNEQF
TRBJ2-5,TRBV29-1,SVDGGGGTETQY
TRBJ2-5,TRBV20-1,SASQGDETQY
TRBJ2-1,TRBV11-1,ASSTLADYNEQF
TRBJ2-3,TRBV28,ASRGMPSADTQY
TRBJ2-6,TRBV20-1,SARGAGSGANVLT
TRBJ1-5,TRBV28,ASSPELGGVDQPQH
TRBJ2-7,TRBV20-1,SAEALLSSYEQY
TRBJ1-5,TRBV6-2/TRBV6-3,ASSPDGIFQPQH
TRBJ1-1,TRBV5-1,ASSGWGGGTEAF
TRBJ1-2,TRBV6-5,ASQGNYGYT
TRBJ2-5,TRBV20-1,SATRQDRHQTQY
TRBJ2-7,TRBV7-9,ASSLGQGGPYEQY
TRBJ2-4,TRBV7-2,ASSLDGPGRGNIQY
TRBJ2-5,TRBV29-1,SVGGTQETQY
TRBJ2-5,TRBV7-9,ASSTTSDEQY
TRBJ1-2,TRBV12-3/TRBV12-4,ASSLDRGRGYGYT
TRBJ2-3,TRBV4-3,ASSPWEGTSTDTQY
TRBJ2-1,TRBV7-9,AGSPLPGLATNEQF
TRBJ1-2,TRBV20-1,SAAPGLTNYGYT
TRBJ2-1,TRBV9,ASSGAKANYNEQF
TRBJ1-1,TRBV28,ASSVTGGEAEAF
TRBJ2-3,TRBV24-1,ASGRGGGTDTQY